What follows is one T cell receptor (beta chain) and its context. No antigen is known for it. 13 Jbeta primers and 60 Vbeta primers were used for the PCR. This table comes from immunoSEQ multiplex PCR, and its TCRdb copy is limited to in-frame clones, with some not included. The data hold about 120,000 clones, with around 86% observed a single time. Trimming cost V 1 base and J 1 base, with 5 bases left between them. The CDR3 spans 14 residues. In germline, CDR1 is SGHNT, CDR2 YYREEE (reference sequence). This record belongs to a study of cytomegalovirus exposure and HLA in healthy donors. Study-level findings and limits: Exclusion applied to some V segments, including TRBV6-2 and TRBV6-3, as they were indistinguishable. Analyzed later, most CMV-associated TCR beta chains appeared HLA-restricted. The only immune exposure information that was available was CMV serostatus.

Sequenced sample: PBMCs. The source is a woman aged 25 to 45 in good health and CMV-seronegative. The genes are TRBV5-4 and TRBJ2-2, with D hard to call. The CDR3 reads CASSLSRNTGELFF. DNA for the CDR3: TGTGCCAGCAGCTTGTCCCGGAACACCGGGGAGCTGTTTTTT.